One T cell receptor beta chain is described in this entry. This clonotype came up many times. Its antigen target is currently unknown. Per-nucleotide qualities are absent, and no much larger clonotype sits a single base away. This sample is drawn from a study of blood T cells in healthy people across ages (dated by TCRdb to between 2015 and 2016). For context, the study as a whole: In model experiments, template switching captured about one uniquely barcoded TCR beta cDNA molecule for every two T cells. To track age-related changes in TCR beta repertoire diversity, the study relied on deep sequencing normalized with unique cDNA molecular identifiers. Four age groups were formed from the donors: young (average 16 years), middle-aged (around 41), aged (roughly 58) and long-lived (more than 75). To avoid experimental bias, donors of different ages were randomly spread across the sequencing lanes. For two donors (one aged 18 to 30 and one aged 80 or older), the study analyzed two additional independent replicas of 1 million unique cDNA reads from the same blood draw. The study at large found these results: The long-lived group showed more naive CD4+ T cells, fewer expanded clones and increased TCR diversity than the aged group, suggesting age selection. The percentage of naive T cells measured by flow cytometry correlated strongly with observed TCR beta diversity. Conclusive comparison of naive and antigen-experienced compartments was prevented by the profiling of bulk unsorted PBMCs. Estimates of total diversity based on one million sequenced T cells were considered lower bounds and underestimates. The CMV infection status of donors was not known, potentially confounding age-related changes in expanded clonotypes. Observed TCR beta diversity per million T cells fell roughly linearly with age, and a significant reduction was already apparent by age approximately 41.

A distance of 16 bases separates the germline ends of V and J, which lose 7 bases and 3 bases respectively. The germline V gene specifies MNHEY as CDR1 and SVGEGT as CDR2. From the cysteine up to the phenylalanine, the CDR3 has a length of 14 residues. The entry retains the CDR3 DNA only, 42 bases that are in frame from base 1. Receptor amplification or capture employed 5' RACE. Sequencing took place on an Illumina HiSeq 2500. A second about 7 to 12 cycle PCR used a sample-barcoded 5' primer and a J-beta primer mix. A template-switch 5' adaptor carrying 12 random nucleotides introduced a unique molecular identifier onto each TCR beta cDNA molecule. Each sample yielded at least 2.5 million CDR3-containing paired-end reads. All of the RNA was converted into first-strand cDNA using the Mint cDNA synthesis kit, with a TRBC-specific oligonucleotide serving as the primer. Following uracil-DNA glycosylase treatment, a first 18-cycle PCR with universal primers M1SS and BC2_uni_R was performed on all cDNA. The source study handled its data this way. For normalization, 1 million high-quality reads were randomly selected from each sample, with every read carrying a distinct molecular identifier. Reads sharing molecular identifiers were discarded rather than binned into consensus sequences. CDR3 identification, clonotype clustering and error correction used MiTCR with a Q25 quality threshold and the strictest error-elimination algorithm. A nonparametric unseen species model using Euler transformation provided a lower-bound estimate of total TCR beta diversity. TCRdb itself trimmed the public reads at Q25 with fastp, ran MiXCR and retained productive beta chains. Rows are combined by CDR3 protein, so each entry shows the most common genes and DNA. These V and J calls derive from TCRdb rather than the authors' analysis. The sample profile shows roughly 1,700,000 distinct CDR3 sequences; about 28% of them were found once. Less than 9.5% of the sample rests with the top ten.

The donors were roughly 40 Caucasian individuals from Russia, aged roughly 6 to 90 years, who were systemically healthy. Each donor gave about 9.8 milliliters of peripheral blood, drawn into EDTA-treated Vacutainer tubes. Ficoll-Paque density-gradient centrifugation was used to isolate PBMCs, with at least 7 million obtained per sample. Total RNA was extracted from PBMCs with Trizol reagent, with at least 5.5 micrograms obtained per sample. For every donor, an aliquot of PBMCs went through flow cytometry to measure the percentages of naive CD45RAhigh/CD27high T cells. The sequence was collected from a woman aged 25 to 39 in good health. Sequencing was carried out using blood. The chain links TRBV6-2 or TRBV6-3 with TRBJ2-7, with a tentative D gene TRBD2 over 6 matching bases. Here the CDR3 is given as CASTGLQSGYEQYF. The bases are TGTGCCAGCACCGGACTACAGAGCGGCTACGAGCAGTACTTC.